This T cell receptor beta chain was recovered during a study of T cell repertoires in cytomegalovirus infection. A single record per CDR3 protein comes from TCRdb applying MiXCR to the reads. The profile shows nearly 700,000 distinct CDR3 sequences, about 33% of them singletons. This clonotype occurred a few times. Its antigen is unknown. The source of this sequence is a human donor in good health (CMV status not recorded). Some clones in this sample may be carry-over from other donors' samples. The sample consisted of cultured PBMCs, taken from culture after CMV antigen stimulation.

CDR3 coding DNA: TGTGCCAGCGTCGGGTATGGGAACACTGAAGCTTTCTTT. As protein: CASVGYGNTEAFF. This chain connects TRBV27 to TRBJ1-1; D ambiguous. V gave up 8 bases and J gave up 1 base, with 11 bases separating them. CDR3 size: 13 residues. Germline V gene sequence: CDR1 MNHEY, CDR2 SMNVEV (reference sequence).